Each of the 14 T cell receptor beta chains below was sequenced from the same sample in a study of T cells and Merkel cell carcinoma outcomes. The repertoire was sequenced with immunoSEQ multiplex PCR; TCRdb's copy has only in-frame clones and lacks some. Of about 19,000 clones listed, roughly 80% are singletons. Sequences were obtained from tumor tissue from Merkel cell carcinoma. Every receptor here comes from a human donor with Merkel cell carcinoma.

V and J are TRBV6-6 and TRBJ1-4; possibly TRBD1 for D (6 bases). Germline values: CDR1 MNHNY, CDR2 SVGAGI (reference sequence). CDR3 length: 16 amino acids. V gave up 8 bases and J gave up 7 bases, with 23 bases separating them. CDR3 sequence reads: CASSIKGHKVGEKLFF. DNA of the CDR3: TGTGCCAGCTCAATCAAGGGACACAAGGTCGGTGAAAAACTGTTTTTT.

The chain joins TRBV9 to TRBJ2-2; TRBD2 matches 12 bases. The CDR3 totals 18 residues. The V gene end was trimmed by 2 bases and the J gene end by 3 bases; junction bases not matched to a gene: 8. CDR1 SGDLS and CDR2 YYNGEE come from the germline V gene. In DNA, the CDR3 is TGTGCCAGCAGCGTCGCAGTGACTAGCGGGAGTGACACCGGGGAGCTGTTTTTT. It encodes CASSVAVTSGSDTGELFF.

CDR3: CASSLSGSRGANVLTF. The CDR3 DNA reads as TGTGCCAGCAGCTTGTCCGGATCTAGGGGGGCCAACGTCCTGACTTTC. The chain employs TRBV7-9 and TRBJ2-6; D gene ambiguous. V was trimmed by 3 bases and J by 4 bases, leaving 13 bases between them. The CDR3 is 16 amino acids. Germline V CDR1 and CDR2: SEHNR, FQNEAQ (reference sequence).

Here the CDR3 DNA reads TGTGCCAGCAGCGGGGCAGGGGAAAAGTCCTACGAGCAGTACTTC. Translating it yields CASSGAGEKSYEQYF. The J gene is TRBJ2-7, the V gene TRBV2; D is perhaps TRBD1 (6 bases). Germline CDR1 reads SNHLY; CDR2 reads FYNNEI. The CDR3 spans 15 residues. Between the trimmed V and J ends, which lost 6 bases and 1 base, there was a span of 16 bases.

This chain's CDR3 is CAARPSGGNTEAFF. The CDR3 DNA reads TGTGCCGCACGGCCCTCCGGGGGGAACACTGAAGCTTTCTTT. The V gene is TRBV10-3, the J gene TRBJ1-1, with D perhaps matching TRBD1 (5 bases). There are 14 residues in the CDR3. V shed 11 bases and J shed 1 base, with 17 bases lying between them. CDR1 is ENHRY, CDR2 SYGVKD, per germline.

This chain's CDR3 is CASSLAGGSQETQYF. Here the CDR3 DNA reads TGTGCCAGCAGTTTAGCGGGGGGGAGTCAAGAGACCCAGTACTTC. V gene TRBV6-5 combines with J gene TRBJ2-5, with TRBD2 matching over 11 bases. Germline V gene lookup returns CDR1 MNHEY and CDR2 SVGAGI. The CDR3 sequence is 15 residues long. Germline trimming cut 4 bases from V and 2 bases from J; bases unmatched to any gene: 3.

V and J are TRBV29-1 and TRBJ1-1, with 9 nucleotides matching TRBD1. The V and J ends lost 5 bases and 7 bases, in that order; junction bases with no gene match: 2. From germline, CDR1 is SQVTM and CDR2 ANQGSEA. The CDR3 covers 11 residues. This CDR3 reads CSVQDRGEAFF. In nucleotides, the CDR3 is TGCAGCGTTCAGGACAGGGGTGAAGCTTTCTTT. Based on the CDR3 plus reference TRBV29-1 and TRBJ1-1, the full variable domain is SAVISQKPSRDICQRGTSLTIQCQVDSQVTMMFWYRQQPGQSLTLIATANQGSEATYESGFVIDKFPISRPNLTFSTLTVSNMSPEDSSIYLCSVQDRGEAFFGQGTRLTVV.

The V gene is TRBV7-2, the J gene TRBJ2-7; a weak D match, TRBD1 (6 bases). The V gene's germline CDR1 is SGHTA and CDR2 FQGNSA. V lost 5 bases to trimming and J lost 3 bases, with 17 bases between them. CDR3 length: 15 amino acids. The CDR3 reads CASSPPGVAGYEQYF. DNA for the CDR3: TGTGCCAGCAGCCCCCCAGGGGTCGCCGGCTACGAGCAGTACTTC.

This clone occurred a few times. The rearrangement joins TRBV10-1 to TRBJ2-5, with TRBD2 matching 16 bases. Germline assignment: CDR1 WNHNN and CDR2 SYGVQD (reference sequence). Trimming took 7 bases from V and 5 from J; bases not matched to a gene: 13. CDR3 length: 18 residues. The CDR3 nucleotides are TGCGCCAGCAACGTGCCGGGACTAGCGGGGGGGCGGAGGGAGACCCAGTACTTC. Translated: CASNVPGLAGGRRETQYF.

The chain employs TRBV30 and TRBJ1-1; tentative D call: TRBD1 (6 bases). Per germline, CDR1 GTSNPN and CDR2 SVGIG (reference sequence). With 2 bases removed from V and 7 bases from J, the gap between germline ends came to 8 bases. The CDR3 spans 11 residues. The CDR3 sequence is CAWSWGLEAFF. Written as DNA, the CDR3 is TGTGCCTGGAGTTGGGGGCTTGAAGCTTTCTTT.

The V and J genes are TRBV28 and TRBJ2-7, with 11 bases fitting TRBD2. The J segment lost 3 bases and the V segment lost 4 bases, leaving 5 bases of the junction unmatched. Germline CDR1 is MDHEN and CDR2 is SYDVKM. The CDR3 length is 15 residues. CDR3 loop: CASSSTGTSGYEQYF. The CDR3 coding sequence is TGTGCCAGCAGTTCTACCGGGACTAGCGGCTACGAGCAGTACTTC.

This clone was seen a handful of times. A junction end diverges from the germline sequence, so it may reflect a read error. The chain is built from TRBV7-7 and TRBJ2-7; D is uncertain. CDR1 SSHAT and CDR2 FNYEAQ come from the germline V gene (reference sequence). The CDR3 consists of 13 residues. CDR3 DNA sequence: TGTGCTAGCAGCTTAACGATGAAATACGAGCAGTACTTC. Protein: CASSLTMKYEQYF.

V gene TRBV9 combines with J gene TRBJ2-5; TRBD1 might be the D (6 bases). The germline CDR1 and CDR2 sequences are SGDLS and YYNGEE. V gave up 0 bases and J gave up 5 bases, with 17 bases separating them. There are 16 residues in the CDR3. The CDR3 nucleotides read TGTGCCAGCAGCGTAGACGCCAGGGGAAATGAGGAGACCCAGTACTTC. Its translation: CASSVDARGNEETQYF.

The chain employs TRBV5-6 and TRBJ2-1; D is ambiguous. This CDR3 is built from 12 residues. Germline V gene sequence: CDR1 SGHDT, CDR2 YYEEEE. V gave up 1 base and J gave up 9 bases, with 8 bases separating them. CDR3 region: CASSLLGSEQFF. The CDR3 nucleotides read TGTGCCAGCAGCTTGCTTGGTAGTGAGCAGTTCTTC.